This is a list of T cell receptor beta chains from one sample in a study of T cells in Graves' hyperthyroidism and ophthalmopathy. TCRdb recomputed calls from the multiplex PCR reads with MiXCR, one row per CDR3 protein. The profile shows about 420,000 distinct CDR3 sequences, 15% to 19% of them singletons. The sample was blood. The receptors originated from a woman younger than 35 with Graves' hyperthyroidism. Each CDR3 is given with its conserved first and last residue. The order of the fields is clone size, V gene, J gene, D gene, CDR3 DNA, CDR3 protein. The D gene is left open where the match is weak. Some rows have no size entry. The others give once, few or many, or a class for an expanded clone.

size: many
V: TRBV24-1
J: TRBJ1-5
D: TRBD1
DNA: TGTGCCACCAGTGACTCACAGGGGGCGCCCGGTCAGCCCCAGCATTTT
CDR3: CATSDSQGAPGQPQHF

size: NA
V: TRBV19
J: TRBJ2-1
D: NA
DNA: TGTGCCAGTAGTATTATTGTCGCGAGCTCCTACAATGAGCAGTTCTTC
CDR3: CASSIIVASSYNEQFF

size: few
V: TRBV29-1
J: TRBJ1-5
D: NA
DNA: TGCAGCACTCGACAGGCGACAAACACAGATACGCAGCATTTT
CDR3: CSTRQATNTDTQHF

size: NA
V: TRBV19
J: TRBJ1-1
D: NA
DNA: TGTGCCAGTACCATGCCCCCGAACACTGAAGCTTTCTTT
CDR3: CASTMPPNTEAFF

size: NA
V: TRBV5-4
J: TRBJ2-3
D: NA
DNA: TGTGCCAGCAGCTCCTTGACATCCGAGGCACCGGATACGCAGTATTTT
CDR3: CASSSLTSEAPDTQYF

size: many
V: TRBV29-1
J: TRBJ1-1
D: TRBD1
DNA: TGCAGCGTGGGGGGACAGGGGGCTTACACTGAAGCTTTCTTT
CDR3: CSVGGQGAYTEAFF

size: many
V: TRBV11-2
J: TRBJ1-1
D: NA
DNA: TGTGCCAGCAGCTTAGAATTTAGGGGATTCTATGGGCACACTGAAGCTTTCTTT
CDR3: CASSLEFRGFYGHTEAFF

size: NA
V: TRBV29-1
J: TRBJ2-5
D: NA
DNA: TGCAGCGTTGACGCTCCGCAGGGGCGAACGGGTGCGGAGACCCAGTACTTC
CDR3: CSVDAPQGRTGAETQYF

size: NA
V: TRBV7-9
J: TRBJ2-7
D: TRBD1
DNA: TGTGCCAGCAGCGCCACCGGGACAGCCGGCTCCTACGAGCAGTACTTC
CDR3: CASSATGTAGSYEQYF

size: many
V: TRBV7-2
J: TRBJ2-3
D: NA
DNA: TGTGCCAGCAGCGCAGTGGACAACTGGGCGCCTAGCACAGATACGCAGTATTTT
CDR3: CASSAVDNWAPSTDTQYF

size: many
V: TRBV7-9
J: TRBJ2-1
D: NA
DNA: TGTGCCAGCAGCCCTAGGGGGGATAACTACAATGAGCAGTTCTTC
CDR3: CASSPRGDNYNEQFF

size: many
V: TRBV5-1
J: TRBJ1-6
D: TRBD1
DNA: TGCGCCAGCAGCTCAGCCGGGACAGGGAATTCACCCCTCCACTTT
CDR3: CASSSAGTGNSPLHF

size: many
V: TRBV7-2
J: TRBJ1-2
D: NA
DNA: TGTGCCAGCAGCTTAGATTTGGATGGCTACACCTTC
CDR3: CASSLDLDGYTF

size: few
V: TRBV20-1
J: TRBJ1-1
D: NA
DNA: TGCAGTGCCCCGAGGATTGGGGGGCTCGGCACTGAAGCTTTCTTT
CDR3: CSAPRIGGLGTEAFF

size: NA
V: TRBV2
J: TRBJ2-7
D: NA
DNA: TGTGCCAGCAGGGGATTGGGCTACGAGCAGTACTTC
CDR3: CASRGLGYEQYF

size: NA
V: TRBV10-3
J: TRBJ2-7
D: TRBD2
DNA: TGTGCCATCAGTGGGACCCTTAGGGGACTAGGGGTTTCCGAGCAGTACTTC
CDR3: CAISGTLRGLGVSEQYF

size: few
V: TRBV5-1
J: TRBJ2-7
D: NA
DNA: TGCGCCAGCAGAAGATGGGAGGACGTCGACAGGTCCTTCTCCTACGAGCAGTACTTC
CDR3: CASRRWEDVDRSFSYEQYF

size: few
V: TRBV15
J: TRBJ1-6
D: NA
DNA: TGTGCCACCAGCAACAACAGGAATTCACCCCTCCACTTT
CDR3: CATSNNRNSPLHF

size: many
V: TRBV28
J: TRBJ2-3
D: NA
DNA: TGTGCCAGCAGTCCCTGGGGTGGCGGGGGCACAGATACGCAGTATTTT
CDR3: CASSPWGGGGTDTQYF

size: many
V: TRBV27
J: TRBJ2-3
D: NA
DNA: TGTGCCAGCAGGTACAGGGAGGGGAATACGCAGTATTTT
CDR3: CASRYREGNTQYF

size: many
V: TRBV10-3
J: TRBJ1-4
D: NA
DNA: TGTGCCACCCAAGGCCAGGGCCGTAATGAAAAACTGTTTTTT
CDR3: CATQGQGRNEKLFF

size: NA
V: TRBV7-3
J: TRBJ2-5
D: NA
DNA: TGTGCCAGCAGCCCCGGATTTGGGGAGACCCAGTACTTC
CDR3: CASSPGFGETQYF

size: many
V: TRBV7-3
J: TRBJ2-1
D: NA
DNA: TGTGCCAGCTCACCACTCGGCAATGAGCAGTTCTTC
CDR3: CASSPLGNEQFF

size: once
V: TRBV5-6
J: TRBJ1-2
D: NA
DNA: TGTGCCAGCAGCTTTAAACTTGGCTACACCTTC
CDR3: CASSFKLGYTF

size: many
V: TRBV2
J: TRBJ2-1
D: TRBD2
DNA: TGTGCCAGCCGGACTAGCTTCAGCTACAATGAGCAGTTCTTC
CDR3: CASRTSFSYNEQFF

size: many
V: TRBV2
J: TRBJ2-1
D: NA
DNA: TGTGCCAGCAGTGACAACTGGGTTTCTTGGAATGAGCAGTTCTTC
CDR3: CASSDNWVSWNEQFF

size: many
V: TRBV5-8
J: TRBJ1-6
D: TRBD1
DNA: TGTGCCAGCAGCTTGGTGGCGGGGACAGATTCACCCCTCCACTTT
CDR3: CASSLVAGTDSPLHF

size: many
V: TRBV3-1
J: TRBJ2-7
D: NA
DNA: TGTGCCAGCAGCCAGGGATTTGAGGGGCACGGCGAGCAGTACTTC
CDR3: CASSQGFEGHGEQYF

size: many
V: TRBV3-1
J: TRBJ2-1
D: NA
DNA: TGTGCCAGCAGCCAAGGAAGGGGCATTCAGGGCAATGAGCAGTTCTTC
CDR3: CASSQGRGIQGNEQFF

size: NA
V: TRBV2
J: TRBJ2-1
D: NA
DNA: TGTGCCAGCAGTGAAGTAGTCCGGAAGAACAATGAGCAGTTCTTC
CDR3: CASSEVVRKNNEQFF

size: few
V: TRBV6-2/TRBV6-3
J: TRBJ1-2
D: NA
DNA: TGTGCCAGCACAAACCTATATGGCTACACCTTC
CDR3: CASTNLYGYTF

size: many
V: TRBV12-3/TRBV12-4
J: TRBJ2-1
D: NA
DNA: TGTGCCAGCAGTTTCTGGACATCGGCATACAATGAGCAGTTCTTC
CDR3: CASSFWTSAYNEQFF

size: few
V: TRBV5-5
J: TRBJ2-7
D: NA
DNA: TGTGCCAGCAGCTTGGATGGGAGCGGCTACTACGAGCAGTACTTC
CDR3: CASSLDGSGYYEQYF

size: NA
V: TRBV19
J: TRBJ1-2
D: NA
DNA: TGTGCCAGTAGTCAGAGTCATGAAGGCTACACCTTC
CDR3: CASSQSHEGYTF

size: many
V: TRBV12-3/TRBV12-4
J: TRBJ2-5
D: NA
DNA: TGTGCCAGCAGACCCGGGGGAGAGACCCAGTACTTC
CDR3: CASRPGGETQYF

size: NA
V: TRBV12-3/TRBV12-4
J: TRBJ2-1
D: NA
DNA: TGTGCCAGCAGTCCCTACCGGACTCTCAGAGATGAGCAGTTCTTC
CDR3: CASSPYRTLRDEQFF

size: few
V: TRBV6-1
J: TRBJ1-2
D: NA
DNA: TGTGCCAGCAGCGCGACAGTTAGAGATGGCTACACCTTC
CDR3: CASSATVRDGYTF